This record concerns one TCR beta chain sequence. Its antigen is still unknown. The data were produced by immunoSEQ multiplex PCR, yet TCRdb's version contains in-frame clones alone and is incomplete. Among about 58,000 clones listed, more than 70% were seen once. CDR1 and CDR2 (germline): SGHVS, FNYEAQ. Trimming at V came to 5 bases and at J to 0 bases, leaving 12 bases not matched to a gene. The CDR3 sequence is 17 residues long. This entry belongs to a study of OX40 agonist ivuxolimab in advanced cancers. Study outcomes and limitations: Antigen specificity of clonally expanded peripheral T cells was not established. Certain nonresponders additionally had low normalized T-cell clonal expansion.

Exclusion of a patient followed from autoimmune disease history or systemic immunosuppression. This chain uses TRBV7-6 with TRBJ2-7; 8 bases line up with TRBD1. The sequence was obtained from an adult with an advanced solid tumor such as melanoma, head and neck, liver or kidney cancer. Sample: CD4+ or CD8+ T cells sorted from blood, taken in a trial of the OX40 agonist ivuxolimab. The CDR3 DNA reads TGTGCCAGCAGCCCCTACCCCGGACAGGGTTCCTCCTACGAGCAGTACTTC. Translating it yields CASSPYPGQGSSYEQYF.